The 20 T cell receptor beta chains given below trace back to one sample, sequenced in a study of CD8 T cells in Susac syndrome (dated by TCRdb to about 2019). Libraries were constructed by the immunoSEQ multiplex PCR assay. RNA was extracted with the RNeasy kit and 0.5 to 1 ug was reverse transcribed using random hexamers. TCRdb took the public reads, trimmed them with fastp at Q25, ran MiXCR for clone calling and kept in-frame beta chains. Every distinct CDR3 protein forms one entry, paired with its most common genes and DNA. This sample holds 300,000 to 350,000 distinct CDR3 sequences; around 92% were observed only once. Clones ranked in the top ten supply roughly 0.07% of the sample. The material sequenced was CD4+ T cells from PBMCs. The receptors stem from a human donor with multiple sclerosis.

The J gene is TRBJ2-7, the V gene TRBV6-5; 8 bases fit TRBD1. The CDR3 consists of 18 residues. Losses at the gene ends were 2 bases for V and 3 bases for J; bases not matched to a gene: 15. The V gene's germline CDR1 is MNHEY and CDR2 SVGAGI. The CDR3 DNA reads as TGTGCCAGCAGTTACGCCGGGACAGGTTCCTCGGGGTACTACGAGCAGTACTTC. Protein product: CASSYAGTGSSGYYEQYF.

This chain joins TRBV29-1 and TRBJ1-2; the D gene is possibly TRBD1 (5 bases). V lost 3 bases and J lost 7, with 15 bases in between. Germline values: CDR1 SQVTM, CDR2 ANQGSEA. CDR3 size: 13 residues. The CDR3 bases are TGCAGCGTTGAGCTCTGGGGGTTGGGTGGCTACACCTTC. Amino acid sequence: CSVELWGLGGYTF.

This chain links TRBV7-2 with TRBJ2-5, with 9 nucleotides matching TRBD2. CDR3 length equals 14 residues. CDR1 and CDR2 from the germline V gene are SGHTA and FQGNSA. The V gene end was trimmed by 8 bases and the J gene end by 4 bases; junction bases not matched to a gene: 8. The CDR3 loop reads CASGLAGEAETQYF. CDR3 DNA sequence: TGTGCCAGCGGGTTAGCGGGAGAGGCAGAGACCCAGTACTTC.

The chain joins TRBV9 to TRBJ2-7, with D possibly being TRBD1 or TRBD2 (5 bases each). This CDR3 region has 15 residues. Trimming removed 0 bases at V and 3 bases at J, with 13 bases between. Germline values: CDR1 SGDLS, CDR2 YYNGEE. The CDR3 DNA reads TGTGCCAGCAGCGTAGCCCCCGGGGCCGACTACGAGCAGTACTTC. Translated, it gives CASSVAPGADYEQYF.

This chain joins TRBV30 and TRBJ2-3, with 14 positions matching TRBD2. CDR1 is GTSNPN and CDR2 is SVGIG in the germline V gene (reference sequence). This CDR3 has 17 residues. J gave up 2 bases and V 4 bases, and 8 bases lay outside the gene matches. The CDR3: CAWTRGLAGGHTDTQYF. In DNA, the CDR3 is TGTGCCTGGACCAGAGGACTAGCGGGAGGACACACAGATACGCAGTATTTT. Full variable domain (rest looked up from reference TRBV30 and TRBJ2-3): SQTIHQWPATLVQPVGSPLSLECTVEGTSNPNLYWYRQAAGRGLQLLFYSVGIGQISSEVPQNLSASRPQDRQFILSSKKLLLSDSGFYLCAWTRGLAGGHTDTQYFGPGTRLTVL.

The gene calls are TRBV20-1 and TRBJ2-1, with a weak D call TRBD2 (6 bases). Germline lookup yields CDR1 DFQATT and CDR2 SNEGSKA (reference sequence). The CDR3 covers 15 residues. V gave up 1 base and J gave up 3 bases, with 13 bases separating them. CDR3 nucleotide sequence: TGCAGTGCTAGAGTTGGCTACGGGGGCTACAATGAGCAGTTCTTC. As protein: CSARVGYGGYNEQFF.

The chain recombines TRBV19 with TRBJ2-6; no reliable D call. In germline, CDR1 is LNHDA, CDR2 SQIVND (reference sequence). The ends were cut back, 10 bases at V and 0 bases at J, with 10 bases in the middle. CDR3 length equals 14 residues. The CDR3 sequence: CAISMSSGANVLTF. The CDR3 region has the DNA TGTGCCATTTCAATGAGCTCTGGGGCCAACGTCCTGACTTTC. The complete variable domain, with remaining parts taken from reference TRBV19 and TRBJ2-6, reads DGGITQSPKYLFRKEGQNVTLSCEQNLNHDAMYWYRQDPGQGLRLIYYSQIVNDFQKGDIAEGYSVSREKKESFPLTVTSAQKNPTAFYLCAISMSSGANVLTFGAGSRLTVL.

V usage is TRBV19 and J usage is TRBJ1-5, with no clear D. Germline CDR1 and CDR2: LNHDA and SQIVND (reference sequence). Trimming pared 5 bases from V and 1 base from J, leaving 9 bases between. This CDR3 has 14 amino acids. CDR3 nucleotides: TGTGCCAGTAGTTTGAACCTAAGCAATCAGCCCCAGCATTTT. This codes for CASSLNLSNQPQHF.

This clonotype was counted only a few times. This chain uses TRBV7-3 with TRBJ1-1; D is uncertain. The CDR3 extends over 13 amino acids. Germline loops: CDR1 SGHTA, CDR2 FQGTGA. The V and J ends lost 6 bases and 2 bases respectively, with 10 bases between them. CDR3 coding DNA: TGTGCCAGCAGTTCCGGAGGTAACACTGAAGCTTTCTTT. Protein sequence: CASSSGGNTEAFF.

The chain links TRBV6-1 to TRBJ2-7; D not certain. Trimming left V 8 bases short and J 2 bases short, with 16 bases between. This CDR3 spans 14 amino acids. Germline V gene lookup returns CDR1 MNHNS and CDR2 SASEGT. The CDR3 sequence: CASSMETLAYEQYF. The DNA of the CDR3 is TGTGCCAGCTCAATGGAGACACTTGCCTACGAGCAGTACTTC.

The CDR3 sequence: CSARSTSGNNLYEQYF. CDR3 coding DNA: TGCAGTGCTAGGTCGACTAGCGGGAACAACCTCTACGAGCAGTACTTC. V gene TRBV20-1 combines with J gene TRBJ2-7; 11 bases match TRBD2. The CDR3 loop spans 16 amino acids. V lost 3 bases and J lost 3; bases outside the gene matches: 10. CDR1 and CDR2 (germline): DFQATT, SNEGSKA (reference sequence).

This chain joins TRBV20-1 and TRBJ1-1; the D gene is possibly TRBD1 (6 bases). Germline CDR1 reads DFQATT; CDR2 reads SNEGSKA (reference sequence). The CDR3 has 14 residues. The V gene lost 3 bases and the J gene lost 5 bases, with 16 bases spanning the gap. CDR3 loop: CSASGRGGQTEAFF. As DNA, the CDR3 is TGCAGTGCTAGTGGGAGGGGGGGGCAAACTGAAGCTTTCTTT.

The chain links TRBV9 to TRBJ1-2; D gene ambiguous. V shed 1 base and J shed 1 base, with 2 bases lying between them. Germline V gene sequence: CDR1 SGDLS, CDR2 YYNGEE. CDR3 length: 12 amino acids. In nucleotides, the CDR3 is TGTGCCAGCAGCGTAAATAACTATGGCTACACCTTC. This codes for CASSVNNYGYTF.

This clonotype was recorded once. J is TRBJ1-1 and V is TRBV7-2, with a possible D match to TRBD1 (5 bases). The CDR3 consists of 14 residues. CDR1 is SGHTA, CDR2 FQGNSA, per germline. V was pared by 5 bases and J by 5 bases, with 15 bases between. The CDR3 loop reads CASSNRGYRTEAFF. As DNA, the CDR3 is TGTGCCAGCAGCAACCGGGGGTATCGGACTGAAGCTTTCTTT.

The chain uses TRBV12-5 and TRBJ2-5; D remains unclear. This CDR3 has 14 residues. Trimming removed 0 bases at V and 0 bases at J, with 5 bases between. Germline V gene sequence: CDR1 LGHNT, CDR2 FRNRAP. The CDR3 loop is CASGLVGHQETQYF. For the CDR3, the DNA is TGTGCTAGTGGTTTGGTAGGTCACCAAGAGACCCAGTACTTC.

The chain joins TRBV18 to TRBJ1-2; 7 positions match TRBD1. CDR3 length equals 14 residues. V shed 2 bases and J 7 bases; nucleotides not matched to a gene: 7. Germline CDR1 and CDR2: KGHSH and LQKENI. CDR3 sequence: CASSPESYRGGYTF. Written as DNA, the CDR3 is TGTGCCAGCTCACCAGAGTCCTACAGGGGTGGCTACACCTTC. Full variable domain (rest looked up from reference TRBV18 and TRBJ1-2): NAGVMQNPRHLVRRRGQEARLRCSPMKGHSHVYWYRQLPEEGLKFMVYLQKENIIDESGMPKERFSAEFPKEGPSILRIQQVVRGDSAAYFCASSPESYRGGYTFGSGTRLTVV.

The V call is TRBV10-3, the J call TRBJ1-4, with 7 bases matching TRBD1. The CDR3 totals 15 residues. The junction had 10 bases not matched to a gene; V was cut back by 0 bases and J by 12 bases. In germline, CDR1 is ENHRY, CDR2 SYGVKD. The CDR3 reads CAISESDRSGNQLFF. The CDR3, as DNA: TGTGCCATCAGTGAGTCGGACAGGTCAGGAAATCAACTGTTTTTT.

Written as DNA, the CDR3 is TGTGCCAGCAGCGGGGGGGAGCTGTTTTTT. Translated: CASSGGELFF. V gene TRBV12-3 or TRBV12-4 combines with J gene TRBJ2-2; D is uncertain. This CDR3 has 10 residues. Between the trimmed V and J ends, which lost 6 bases and 8 bases, there was a span of 4 bases.

The V call is TRBV7-2, the J call TRBJ1-1, with 7 bases lining up with TRBD1. Germline V gives CDR1 SGHTA, CDR2 FQGNSA. V lost 5 bases, J lost 0 bases, and 6 bases stayed unmatched. The CDR3 contains 15 residues. The CDR3 is CASSTPTGLNTEAFF. DNA of the CDR3: TGTGCCAGCAGCACCCCGACAGGGTTGAACACTGAAGCTTTCTTT.

This chain connects TRBV6-1 to TRBJ2-3; possibly TRBD2 for D (6 bases). With 6 bases removed from V and 2 bases from J, the gap between germline ends came to 18 bases. This CDR3 comprises 16 residues. In germline, CDR1 is MNHNS, CDR2 SASEGT. The CDR3 protein is CASSLGTGTSTDTQYF. Written as DNA, the CDR3 is TGTGCCAGCAGCCTAGGGACCGGGACTTCCACAGATACGCAGTATTTT.